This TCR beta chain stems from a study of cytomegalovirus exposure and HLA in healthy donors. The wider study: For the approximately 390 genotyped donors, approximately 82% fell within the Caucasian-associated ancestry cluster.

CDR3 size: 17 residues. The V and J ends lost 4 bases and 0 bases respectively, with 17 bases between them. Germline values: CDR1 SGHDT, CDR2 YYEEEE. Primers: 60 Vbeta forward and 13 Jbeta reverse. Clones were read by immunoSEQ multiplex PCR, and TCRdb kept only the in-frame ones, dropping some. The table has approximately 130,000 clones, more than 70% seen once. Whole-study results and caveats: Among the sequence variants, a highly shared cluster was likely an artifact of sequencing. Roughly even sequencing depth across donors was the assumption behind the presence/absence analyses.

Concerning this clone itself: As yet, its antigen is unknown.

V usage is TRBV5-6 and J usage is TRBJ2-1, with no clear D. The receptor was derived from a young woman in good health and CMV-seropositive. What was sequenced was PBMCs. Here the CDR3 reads CASSPLPGSSSYNEQFF. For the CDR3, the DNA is TGTGCCAGCAGCCCCCTCCCCGGGTCAAGCTCCTACAATGAGCAGTTCTTC.